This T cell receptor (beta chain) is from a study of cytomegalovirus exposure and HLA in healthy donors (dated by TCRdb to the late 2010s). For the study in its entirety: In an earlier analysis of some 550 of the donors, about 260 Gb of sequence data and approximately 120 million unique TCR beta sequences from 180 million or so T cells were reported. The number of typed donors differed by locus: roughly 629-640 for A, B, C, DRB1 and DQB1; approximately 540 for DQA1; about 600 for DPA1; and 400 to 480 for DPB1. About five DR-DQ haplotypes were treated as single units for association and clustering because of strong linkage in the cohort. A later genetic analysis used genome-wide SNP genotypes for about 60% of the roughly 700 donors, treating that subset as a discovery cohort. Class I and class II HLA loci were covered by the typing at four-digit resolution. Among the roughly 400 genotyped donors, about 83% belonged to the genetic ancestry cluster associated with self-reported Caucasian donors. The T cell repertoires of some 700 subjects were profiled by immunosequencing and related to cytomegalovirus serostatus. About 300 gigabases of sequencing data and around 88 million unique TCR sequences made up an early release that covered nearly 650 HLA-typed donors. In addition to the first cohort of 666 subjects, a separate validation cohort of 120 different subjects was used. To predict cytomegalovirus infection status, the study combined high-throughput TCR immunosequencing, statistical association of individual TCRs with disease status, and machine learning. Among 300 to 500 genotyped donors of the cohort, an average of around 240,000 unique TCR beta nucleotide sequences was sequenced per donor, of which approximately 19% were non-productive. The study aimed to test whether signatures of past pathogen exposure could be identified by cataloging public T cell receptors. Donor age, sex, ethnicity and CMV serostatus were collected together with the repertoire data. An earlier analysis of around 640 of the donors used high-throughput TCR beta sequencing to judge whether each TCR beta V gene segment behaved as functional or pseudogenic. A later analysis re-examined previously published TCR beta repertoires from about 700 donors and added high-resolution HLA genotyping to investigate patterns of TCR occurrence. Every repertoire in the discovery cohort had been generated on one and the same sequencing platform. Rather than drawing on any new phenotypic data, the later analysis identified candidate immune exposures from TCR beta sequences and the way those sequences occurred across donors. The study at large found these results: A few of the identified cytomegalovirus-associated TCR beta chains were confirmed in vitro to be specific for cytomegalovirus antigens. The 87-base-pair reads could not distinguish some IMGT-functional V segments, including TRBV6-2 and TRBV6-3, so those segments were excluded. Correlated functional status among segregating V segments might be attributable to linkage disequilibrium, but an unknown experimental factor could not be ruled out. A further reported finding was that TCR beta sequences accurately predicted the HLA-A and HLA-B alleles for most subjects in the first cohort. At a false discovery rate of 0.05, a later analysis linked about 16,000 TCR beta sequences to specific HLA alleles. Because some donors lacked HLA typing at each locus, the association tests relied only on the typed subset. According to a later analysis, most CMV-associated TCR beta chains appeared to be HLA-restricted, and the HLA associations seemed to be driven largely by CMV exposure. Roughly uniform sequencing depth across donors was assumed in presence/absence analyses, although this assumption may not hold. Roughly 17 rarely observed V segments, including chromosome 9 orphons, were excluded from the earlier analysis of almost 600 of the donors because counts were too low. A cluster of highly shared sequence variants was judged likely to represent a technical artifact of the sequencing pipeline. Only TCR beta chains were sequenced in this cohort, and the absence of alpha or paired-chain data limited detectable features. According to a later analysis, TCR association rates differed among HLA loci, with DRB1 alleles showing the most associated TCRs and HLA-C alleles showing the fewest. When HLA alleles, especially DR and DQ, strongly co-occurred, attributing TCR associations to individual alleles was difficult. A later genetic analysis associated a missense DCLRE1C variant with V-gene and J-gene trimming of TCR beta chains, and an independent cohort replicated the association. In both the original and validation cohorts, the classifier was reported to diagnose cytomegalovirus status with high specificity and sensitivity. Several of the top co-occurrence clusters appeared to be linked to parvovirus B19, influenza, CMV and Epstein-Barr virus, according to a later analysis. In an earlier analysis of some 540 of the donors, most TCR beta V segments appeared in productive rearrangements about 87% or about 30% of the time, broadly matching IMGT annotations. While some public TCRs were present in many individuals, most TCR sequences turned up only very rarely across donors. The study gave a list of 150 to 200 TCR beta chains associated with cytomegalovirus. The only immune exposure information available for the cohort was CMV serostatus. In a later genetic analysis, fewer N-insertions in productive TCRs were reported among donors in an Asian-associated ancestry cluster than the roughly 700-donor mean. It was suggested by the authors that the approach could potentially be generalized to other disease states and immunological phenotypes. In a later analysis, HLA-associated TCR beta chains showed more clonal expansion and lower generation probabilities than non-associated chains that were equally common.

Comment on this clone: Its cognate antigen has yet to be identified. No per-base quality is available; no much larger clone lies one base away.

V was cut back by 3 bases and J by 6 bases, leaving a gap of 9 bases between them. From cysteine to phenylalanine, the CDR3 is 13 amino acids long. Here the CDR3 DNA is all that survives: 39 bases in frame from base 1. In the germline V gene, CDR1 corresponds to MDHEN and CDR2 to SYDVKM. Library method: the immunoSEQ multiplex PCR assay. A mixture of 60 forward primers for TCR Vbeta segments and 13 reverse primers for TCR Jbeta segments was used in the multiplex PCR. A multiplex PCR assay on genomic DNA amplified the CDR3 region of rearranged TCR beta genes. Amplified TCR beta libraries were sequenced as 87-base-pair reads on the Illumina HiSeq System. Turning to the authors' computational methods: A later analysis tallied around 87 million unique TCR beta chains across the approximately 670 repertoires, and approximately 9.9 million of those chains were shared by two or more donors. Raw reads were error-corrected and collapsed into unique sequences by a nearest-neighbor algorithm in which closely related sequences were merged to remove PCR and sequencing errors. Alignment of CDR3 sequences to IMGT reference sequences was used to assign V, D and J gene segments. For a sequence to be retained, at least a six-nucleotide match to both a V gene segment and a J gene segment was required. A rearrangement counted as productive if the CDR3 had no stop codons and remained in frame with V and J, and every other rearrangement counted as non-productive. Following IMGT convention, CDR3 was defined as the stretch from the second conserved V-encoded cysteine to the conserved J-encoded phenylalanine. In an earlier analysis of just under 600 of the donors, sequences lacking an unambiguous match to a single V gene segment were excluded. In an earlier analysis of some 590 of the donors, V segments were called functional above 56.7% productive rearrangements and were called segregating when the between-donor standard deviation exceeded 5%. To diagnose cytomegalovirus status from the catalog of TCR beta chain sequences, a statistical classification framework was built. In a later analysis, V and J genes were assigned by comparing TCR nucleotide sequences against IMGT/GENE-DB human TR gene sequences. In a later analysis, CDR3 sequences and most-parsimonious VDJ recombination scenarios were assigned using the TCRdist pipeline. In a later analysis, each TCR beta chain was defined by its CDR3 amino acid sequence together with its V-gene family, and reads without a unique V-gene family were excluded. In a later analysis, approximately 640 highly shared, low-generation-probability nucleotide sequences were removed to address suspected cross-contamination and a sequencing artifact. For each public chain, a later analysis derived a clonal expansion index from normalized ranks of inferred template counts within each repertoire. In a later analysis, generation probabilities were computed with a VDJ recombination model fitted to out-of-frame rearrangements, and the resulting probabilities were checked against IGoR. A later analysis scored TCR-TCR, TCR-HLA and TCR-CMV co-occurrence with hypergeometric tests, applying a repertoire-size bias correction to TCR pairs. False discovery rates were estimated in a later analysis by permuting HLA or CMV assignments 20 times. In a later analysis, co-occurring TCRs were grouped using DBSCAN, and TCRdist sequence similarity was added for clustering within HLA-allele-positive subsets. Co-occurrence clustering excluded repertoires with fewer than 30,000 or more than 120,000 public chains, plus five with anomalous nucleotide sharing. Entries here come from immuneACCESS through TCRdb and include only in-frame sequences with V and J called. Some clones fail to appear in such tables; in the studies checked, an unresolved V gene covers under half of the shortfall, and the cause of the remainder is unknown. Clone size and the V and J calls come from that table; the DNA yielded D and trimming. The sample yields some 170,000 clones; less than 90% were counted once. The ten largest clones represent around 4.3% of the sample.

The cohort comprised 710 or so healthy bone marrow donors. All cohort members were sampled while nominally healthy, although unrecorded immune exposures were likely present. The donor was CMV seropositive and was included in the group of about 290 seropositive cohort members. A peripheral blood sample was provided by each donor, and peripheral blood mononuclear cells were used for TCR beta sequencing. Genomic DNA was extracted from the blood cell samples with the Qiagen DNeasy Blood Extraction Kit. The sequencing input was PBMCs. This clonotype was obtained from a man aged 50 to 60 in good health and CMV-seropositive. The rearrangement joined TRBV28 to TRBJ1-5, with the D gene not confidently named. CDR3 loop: CASSLGGSQPQHF. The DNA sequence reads TGTGCCAGCAGTTTGGGAGGCTCTCAGCCCCAGCATTTT.